The 16 T cell receptor beta chains below all came from one sample that was sequenced in a study of cytomegalovirus exposure and HLA in healthy donors. With 60 Vbeta and 13 Jbeta primers, the PCR was carried out. Using immunoSEQ multiplex PCR, the repertoire was profiled, and TCRdb retains in-frame clones only, with some absent. Here the sample spans around 150,000 clones, 70% to 90% being singletons. The material sequenced was PBMCs. The source is a young man in good health and CMV-seropositive.

This sequence joins TRBV5-1 and TRBJ2-5; 7 bases line up with TRBD2. The CDR3 spans 13 residues. CDR1 is SGHRS and CDR2 is YFSETQ in the germline V gene. V was clipped by 2 bases and J by 5 bases; unmatched bases: 3. The CDR3 loop reads CASSLLATETQYF. The CDR3 nucleotides read TGCGCCAGCAGCTTACTAGCGACGGAGACCCAGTACTTC.

The genes are TRBV18 and TRBJ1-2; TRBD1 is a possible D gene (5 bases). V was pared by 2 bases and J by 3 bases, with 7 bases between. Germline CDR1 and CDR2: KGHSH and LQKENI. This CDR3 spans 13 amino acids. The CDR3 sequence is CASSPDSYYGYTF. The CDR3 DNA reads as TGTGCCAGCTCACCAGACAGCTACTATGGCTACACCTTC. Full variable domain (missing parts from reference TRBV18 and TRBJ1-2): NAGVMQNPRHLVRRRGQEARLRCSPMKGHSHVYWYRQLPEEGLKFMVYLQKENIIDESGMPKERFSAEFPKEGPSILRIQQVVRGDSAAYFCASSPDSYYGYTFGSGTRLTVV.

The V and J genes are TRBV27 and TRBJ1-2, with TRBD1 matching over 9 bases. The CDR3 totals 12 residues. Germline V lookup: CDR1 MNHEY, CDR2 SMNVEV (reference sequence). V shed 5 bases and J 8 bases; nucleotides not matched to a gene: 3. The CDR3 sequence is CASSPTGGGYTF. The CDR3 region has the DNA TGTGCCAGCAGTCCGACAGGGGGAGGCTACACCTTC.

This clone was seen a few times. The rearrangement uses TRBV4-2 and TRBJ2-1, with 7 nucleotides matching TRBD2. The CDR3 has 16 amino acids. The J segment lost 3 bases and the V segment lost 0 bases, leaving 5 bases of the junction unmatched. From germline, CDR1 is LGHNA and CDR2 YNFKEQ. CDR3 bases: TGTGCCAGCAGCCAAGACCTGGCGGGGGACTACAATGAGCAGTTCTTC. Amino acid sequence: CASSQDLAGDYNEQFF.

V and J are TRBV5-6 and TRBJ1-6; 8 nucleotides align to TRBD1. The germline gives CDR1 SGHDT, CDR2 YYEEEE. The CDR3 loop spans 14 amino acids. With 2 bases clipped from V and 10 bases from J, the junction kept 5 bases outside the gene matches. The CDR3 region has the DNA TGTGCCAGCAGCTTAAGGACAGGGCTATCACCCCTCCACTTT. It yields the protein CASSLRTGLSPLHF.

The chain couples TRBV18 to TRBJ1-1; 8 bases align to TRBD1. The CDR3 runs 12 residues. The V gene end was trimmed by 6 bases and the J gene end by 7 bases; junction bases not matched to a gene: 4. Germline V gene sequence: CDR1 KGHSH, CDR2 LQKENI. The CDR3 sequence is CASSRDRIEAFF. In DNA form, the CDR3 reads TGTGCCAGCTCCCGGGACAGGATTGAAGCTTTCTTT.

The chain couples TRBV11-3 to TRBJ2-7, with 11 bases lining up with TRBD1. The CDR3 loop spans 15 amino acids. CDR1 is SGHNT, CDR2 YENEEA, per germline. With 6 bases clipped from V and 3 bases from J, the junction kept 7 bases outside the gene matches. The CDR3: CASRGTGGNDYEQYF. The CDR3 nucleotides are TGTGCCAGCAGGGGGACAGGGGGTAATGACTACGAGCAGTACTTC.

The rearrangement links TRBV7-2 to TRBJ2-2; no clear D. The V end lost 1 base, the J end lost 0 bases, and 12 bases lay between the germline ends. The germline gives CDR1 SGHTA, CDR2 FQGNSA. The CDR3 consists of 17 residues. CDR3 amino acids: CASSLDFGAANTGELFF. In nucleotides, the CDR3 is TGTGCCAGCAGCTTAGATTTCGGAGCCGCGAACACCGGGGAGCTGTTTTTT.

The gene calls are TRBV7-9 and TRBJ2-1; D remains unclear. V lost 5 bases and J 7 bases, leaving 9 bases between the germline ends. Germline V gene sequence: CDR1 SEHNR, CDR2 FQNEAQ (reference sequence). CDR3 length equals 12 residues. CDR3 sequence: CASSPIANEQFF. The CDR3 DNA sequence: TGTGCCAGCAGCCCGATAGCAAATGAGCAGTTCTTC.

The chain uses TRBV9 and TRBJ1-3; weak D call: TRBD1 (5 bases). The CDR3 runs 16 residues. CDR1 and CDR2 from the germline V gene are SGDLS and YYNGEE. The V end was cut by 3 bases, the J end by 0 bases, with 13 bases between. The CDR3: CASSGGGTTSGNTIYF. In DNA form, the CDR3 reads TGTGCCAGCAGCGGGGGGGGTACTACCTCTGGAAACACCATATATTTT.

This clone has only one observation. This chain connects TRBV19 to TRBJ2-7; the match to TRBD2 covers 7 bases. This CDR3 has 14 amino acids. Germline V gene data show CDR1 as LNHDA and CDR2 as SQIVND (reference sequence). V lost 5 bases to trimming and J lost 0 bases; unmatched junction nucleotides: 4. CDR3 in amino acids: CASSVGGSSYEQYF. The CDR3 region has the DNA TGTGCCAGTAGTGTGGGGGGGTCCTCCTACGAGCAGTACTTC.

V is TRBV6-1 and J is TRBJ2-5; the match to TRBD2 covers 9 bases. Germline values: CDR1 MNHNS, CDR2 SASEGT. This CDR3 is 18 amino acids long. Germline trimming cut 1 base from V and 3 bases from J; bases unmatched to any gene: 12. Here the CDR3 DNA reads TGTGCCAGCAGTGAAGGCGGGGGGGGTTCCCAGAAAAAAGAGACCCAGTACTTC. Amino acids: CASSEGGGGSQKKETQYF.

V is TRBV9 and J is TRBJ1-6, with 8 bases that match TRBD1. CDR3 length: 14 amino acids. Trimming removed 3 bases from V and 9 bases from J; junction bases left unmatched: 5. CDR1 SGDLS and CDR2 YYNGEE come from the germline V gene. CDR3 coding DNA: TGTGCCAGCAGCGGGGGACAGGAGGTTTCACCCCTCCACTTT. Protein: CASSGGQEVSPLHF. Complete variable domain (other parts from reference TRBV9 and TRBJ1-6): DSGVTQTPKHLITATGQRVTLRCSPRSGDLSVYWYQQSLDQGLQFLIQYYNGEERAKGNILERFSAQQFPDLHSELNLSSLELGDSALYFCASSGGQEVSPLHFGNGTRLTVT.

The gene calls are TRBV7-2 and TRBJ2-6; 12 bases agree with TRBD1. Trimming cost V 4 bases and J 2 bases; bases outside gene matches: 9. The CDR3 totals 19 residues. The germline V gene encodes CDR1 SGHTA and CDR2 FQGNSA. This chain's CDR3 is CASSWTGTGGVAGANVLTF. CDR3 coding DNA: TGTGCCAGCAGCTGGACCGGGACAGGGGGCGTAGCTGGGGCCAACGTCCTGACTTTC.

V is TRBV30 and J is TRBJ1-5, with D hard to call. This CDR3 is built from 13 residues. With 0 bases removed from V and 4 bases from J, the gap between germline ends came to 7 bases. Germline V gene data show CDR1 as GTSNPN and CDR2 as SVGIG (reference sequence). This chain's CDR3 is CAWSVGGNQPQHF. CDR3 DNA: TGTGCCTGGAGTGTAGGAGGGAATCAGCCCCAGCATTTT.

The gene calls are TRBV7-6 and TRBJ2-3, with D unclear. The V end lost 2 bases, the J end lost 4 bases, and 10 bases lay between the germline ends. The germline gives CDR1 SGHVS, CDR2 FNYEAQ. CDR3 length: 14 amino acids. In nucleotides, the CDR3 is TGTGCCAGCAGCTTACAGGCAGCTGCAGATACGCAGTATTTT. The encoded protein is CASSLQAAADTQYF.